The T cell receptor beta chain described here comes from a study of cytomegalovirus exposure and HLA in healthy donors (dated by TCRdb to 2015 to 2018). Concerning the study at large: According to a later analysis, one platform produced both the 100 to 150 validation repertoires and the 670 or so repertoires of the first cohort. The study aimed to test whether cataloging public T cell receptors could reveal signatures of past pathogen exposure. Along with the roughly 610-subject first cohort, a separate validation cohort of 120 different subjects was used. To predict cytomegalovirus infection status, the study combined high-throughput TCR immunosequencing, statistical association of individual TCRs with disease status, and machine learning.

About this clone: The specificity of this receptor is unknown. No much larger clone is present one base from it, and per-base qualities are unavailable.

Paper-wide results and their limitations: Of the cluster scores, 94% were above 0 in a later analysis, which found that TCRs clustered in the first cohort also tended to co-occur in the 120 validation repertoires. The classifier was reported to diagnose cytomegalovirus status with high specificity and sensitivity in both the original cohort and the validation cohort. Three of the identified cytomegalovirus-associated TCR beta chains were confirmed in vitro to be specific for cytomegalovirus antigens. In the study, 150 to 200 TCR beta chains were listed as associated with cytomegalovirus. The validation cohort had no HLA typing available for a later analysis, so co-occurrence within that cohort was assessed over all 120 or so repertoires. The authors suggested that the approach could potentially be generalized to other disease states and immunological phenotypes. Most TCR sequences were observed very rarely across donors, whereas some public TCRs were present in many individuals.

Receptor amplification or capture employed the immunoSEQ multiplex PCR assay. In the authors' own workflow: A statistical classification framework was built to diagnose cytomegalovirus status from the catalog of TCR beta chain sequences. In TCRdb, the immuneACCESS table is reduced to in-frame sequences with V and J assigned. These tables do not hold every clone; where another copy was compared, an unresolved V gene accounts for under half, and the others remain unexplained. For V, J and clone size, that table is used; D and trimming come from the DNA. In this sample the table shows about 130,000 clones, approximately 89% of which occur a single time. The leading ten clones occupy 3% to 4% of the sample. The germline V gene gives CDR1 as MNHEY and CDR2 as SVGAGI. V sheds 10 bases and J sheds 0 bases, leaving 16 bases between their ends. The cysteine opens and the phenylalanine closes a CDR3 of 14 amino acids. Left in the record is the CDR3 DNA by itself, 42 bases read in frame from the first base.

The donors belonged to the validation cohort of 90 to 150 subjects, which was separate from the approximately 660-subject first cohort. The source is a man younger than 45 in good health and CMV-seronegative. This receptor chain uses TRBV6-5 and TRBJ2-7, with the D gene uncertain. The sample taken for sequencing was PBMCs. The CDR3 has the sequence CAIRDKALSYEQYF. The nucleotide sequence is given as TGTGCCATCCGAGACAAGGCCCTCTCCTACGAGCAGTACTTC.